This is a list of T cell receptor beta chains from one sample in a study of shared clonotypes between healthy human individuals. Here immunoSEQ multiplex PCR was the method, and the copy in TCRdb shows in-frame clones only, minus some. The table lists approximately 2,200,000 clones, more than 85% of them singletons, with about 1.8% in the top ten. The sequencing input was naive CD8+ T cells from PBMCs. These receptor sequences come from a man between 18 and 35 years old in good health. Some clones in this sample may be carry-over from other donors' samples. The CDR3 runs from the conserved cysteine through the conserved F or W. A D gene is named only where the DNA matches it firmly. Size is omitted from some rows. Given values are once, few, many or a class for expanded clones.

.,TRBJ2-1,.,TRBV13,TGTGCCAGCAGCCCAATTCCCGGGACGTCGGCCGGTGAGCAGTTCTTC,CASSPIPGTSAGEQFF
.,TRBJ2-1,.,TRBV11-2,TGTGCCAGCAGCCCGGTGGGGAGCTCCTACAATGAGCAGTTCTTC,CASSPVGSSYNEQFF
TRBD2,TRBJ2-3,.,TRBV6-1,TGTGCCAGCAGTGTCCTAGCGGCTAGCACAGATACGCAGTATTTT,CASSVLAASTDTQYF
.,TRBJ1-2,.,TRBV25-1,TGTGCCAGCAGTGGCATACTGACGGCCTATGGCTACACCTTC,CASSGILTAYGYTF
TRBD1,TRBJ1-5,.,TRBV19,TGTGCCAGTTCACAGGGGGCCTGGGATCAGCCCCAGCATTTT,CASSQGAWDQPQHF
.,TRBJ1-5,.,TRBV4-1,TGCGCCAGCAGCCAATTACTGGGGCCCGGTGTCAATCAGCCCCAGCATTTT,CASSQLLGPGVNQPQHF
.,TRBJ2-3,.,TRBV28,TGTGCCAGCAGGTCTGGGAGAAGACCGCGGCTCTACACAGATACGCAGTATTTT,CASRSGRRPRLYTDTQYF
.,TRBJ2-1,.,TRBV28,TGTGCCAGCAGTCCCCCCGGTCCAGGGGGGACTAACAATGAGCAGTTCTTC,CASSPPGPGGTNNEQFF
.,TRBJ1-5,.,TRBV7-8,TGTGCCAGCAGCATCGGACTTTTATCCGGCGCTTATGGCAATCAGCCCCAGCATTTT,CASSIGLLSGAYGNQPQHF
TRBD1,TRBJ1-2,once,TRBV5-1,TGCGCCAGCAGCCAAACCACAGGGGGCGTCTATGGCTACACCTTC,CASSQTTGGVYGYTF
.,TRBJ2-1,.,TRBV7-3,TGTGCCAGCAGCTCTACGGGGCCATCCTACAATGAGCAGTTCTTC,CASSSTGPSYNEQFF
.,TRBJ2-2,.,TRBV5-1,TGCGCCAGCAGCTCGGACAGCCCTCCCGCCGGGGAGCTGTTTTTT,CASSSDSPPAGELFF
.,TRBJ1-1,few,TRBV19,TGTGCCAGTAGTATTTCGGGGGTTACTGAAGCTTTCTTT,CASSISGVTEAFF
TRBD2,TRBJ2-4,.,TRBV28,TGTGCCAGCAGTTTTGAGCGGGAGGTCAAAAACATTCAGTACTTC,CASSFEREVKNIQYF
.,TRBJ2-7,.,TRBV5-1,TGCGCCAGCAGCTTGGGCCCCAATCCCAACGAGCAGTACTTC,CASSLGPNPNEQYF
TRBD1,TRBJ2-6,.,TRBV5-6,TGTGCCAGCAGCTCAGGACAGGCCCGCTCTGGGGCCAACGTCCTGACTTTC,CASSSGQARSGANVLTF
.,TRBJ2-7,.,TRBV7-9,TGTGCCAGCAGCTTCTTGGACGAGCAGTACTTC,CASSFLDEQYF
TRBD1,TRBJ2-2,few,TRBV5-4,TGTGCCAGCAGCCCACGGACAGGGGACACCGGGGAGCTGTTTTTT,CASSPRTGDTGELFF
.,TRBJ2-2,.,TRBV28,TGTGCCAGCAGTTTACCACAGGAGTACACCGGGGAGCTGTTTTTT,CASSLPQEYTGELFF
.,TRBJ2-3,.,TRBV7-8,TGTGCCAGCAGCCCACGGGGGGCTCCTACCCTCCCCACAGATACGCAGTATTTT,CASSPRGAPTLPTDTQYF
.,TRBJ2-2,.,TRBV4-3,TGCGCCAGCAGCCCTCACCGGGTCACCGGGGAGCTGTTTTTT,CASSPHRVTGELFF
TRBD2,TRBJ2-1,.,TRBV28,TGTGCCAGCAGTTTAGGGACTAATGCCAATGAGCAGTTCTTC,CASSLGTNANEQFF
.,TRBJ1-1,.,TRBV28,TGTGCCAGCAGGGTACAGGGACGGAGGAACACTGAAGCTTTCTTT,CASRVQGRRNTEAFF
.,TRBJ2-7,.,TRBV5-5,TGTGCCAGCAGCTTGGGGTCGAGTTCCTACGAGCAGTACTTC,CASSLGSSSYEQYF
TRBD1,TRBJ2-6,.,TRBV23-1,TGCGCCAGCAGTCAGTCGAATGCGACAGGGGGCATCCGTGCGGCCAACGTCCTGACTTTC,CASSQSNATGGIRAANVLTF
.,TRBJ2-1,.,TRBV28,TGTGCCAGCTCCTACCCATCCAGCGGCAGCTCCTACAATGAGCAGTTCTTC,CASSYPSSGSSYNEQFF
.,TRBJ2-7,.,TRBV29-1,TGCAGCGCTCACCGCCCGGGGACTTACGAGCAGTACTTC,CSAHRPGTYEQYF
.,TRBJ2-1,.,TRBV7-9,TGTGCCAGCAGCTTAGATGTCAGTTCCAATGAACAGTTCTTC,CASSLDVSSNEQFF
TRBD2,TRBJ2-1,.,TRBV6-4,TGTGCCAGCAGTTCTAGCGGGGGCTCCTACAATGAGCAGTTCTTC,CASSSSGGSYNEQFF